The 3 T cell receptor beta chains given below trace back to one sample, sequenced in a study of cytomegalovirus exposure and HLA in healthy donors. Some clones are missing from TCRdb's copy, which holds only in-frame ones; the method was immunoSEQ multiplex PCR. Of under 300,000 clones listed, 90% are singletons. Sequencing used PBMCs. Receptor source: a woman aged 18-30 years in good health and CMV-seronegative.

The chain has TRBV7-2 and TRBJ1-6, with TRBD1 matching 8 bases. The CDR3 consists of 17 residues. Germline CDR1 SGHTA, CDR2 FQGNSA. The junction had 12 bases not matched to a gene; V was cut back by 5 bases and J by 6 bases. The CDR3 is CASSAEQGVQVNSPLHF. The CDR3 DNA reads as TGTGCCAGCAGCGCCGAACAGGGGGTTCAGGTTAATTCACCCCTCCACTTT.

The rearrangement links TRBV10-1 to TRBJ2-3, with TRBD2 identical over 11 bases. Germline CDR1 WNHNN, CDR2 SYGVQD (reference sequence). J was trimmed by 6 bases and V by 5 bases; bases with no gene match: 4. The CDR3 is 14 amino acids. CDR3 sequence reads: CASSRLAGWDTQYF. The CDR3 DNA sequence: TGCGCCAGCAGTCGACTAGCGGGGTGGGATACGCAGTATTTT.

J is TRBJ1-5 and V is TRBV19; D unclear. The CDR3 contains 15 residues. V dropped 3 bases and J dropped 0 bases, with 9 bases sitting between them. CDR1 and CDR2 from the germline V gene are LNHDA and SQIVND (reference sequence). The CDR3 coding sequence is TGTGCCAGTAGTATTAGTCTCTTTAGCAATCAGCCCCAGCATTTT. As protein: CASSISLFSNQPQHF.